This T cell receptor (beta chain) is drawn from a study of blood T cell repertoires in COVID-19. Overall study context: Donors in the United States, Italy and Spain gave samples during acute or convalescent COVID-19. Nucleic acid was either cDNA or gDNA, and it came from T cells, B-cell-depleted T cells, or PBMCs.

V shed 5 bases and J shed 4 bases, with 13 bases lying between them. CDR3 length: 14 amino acids. Germline CDR1 LNHNV, CDR2 YYDKDF (reference sequence). Seattle participants joined during active infection and were tracked over time. Data came from immunoSEQ multiplex PCR; TCRdb stores just in-frame clones and leaves some out. The sample lists approximately 400,000 clones; around 88% were seen once. This chain links TRBV15 with TRBJ2-3; a weak D match, TRBD2 (5 bases). The sequencing sample was made of peripheral blood. This receptor was obtained from a woman in her forties or fifties with COVID-19, enrolled during active disease. CDR3 loop: CATSHLRVADTQYF. The CDR3 DNA is TGTGCCACCAGCCACTTGAGGGTAGCAGATACGCAGTATTTT.